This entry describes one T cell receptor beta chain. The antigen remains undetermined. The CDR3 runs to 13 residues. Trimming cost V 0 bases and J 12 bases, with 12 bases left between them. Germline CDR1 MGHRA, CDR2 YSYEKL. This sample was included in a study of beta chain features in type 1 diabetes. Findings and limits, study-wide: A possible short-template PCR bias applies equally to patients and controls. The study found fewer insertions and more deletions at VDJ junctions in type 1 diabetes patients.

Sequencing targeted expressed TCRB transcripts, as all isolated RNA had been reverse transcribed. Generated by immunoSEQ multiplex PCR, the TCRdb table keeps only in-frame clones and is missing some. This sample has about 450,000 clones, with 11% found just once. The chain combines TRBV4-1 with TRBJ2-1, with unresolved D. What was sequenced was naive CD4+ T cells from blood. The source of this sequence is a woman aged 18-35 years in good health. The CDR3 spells CASSQDGIGWQFF. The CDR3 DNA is TGCGCCAGCAGCCAAGATGGGATAGGGTGGCAGTTCTTC.